This T cell receptor (beta chain) was captured by sequencing in a study of T cells in Graves' hyperthyroidism and ophthalmopathy. General study points: Ophthalmopathy could be told apart from stable hyperthyroidism with a 13 V-J model.

Researchers took RNA transcripts and amplified the TCR beta CDR3 regions from them. The TCR CDR3 first-round RT-PCR relied on the HTBI primer set. Via MiXCR, TCRdb re-called the multiplex PCR reads, giving one row per CDR3 protein. The table lists about 460,000 distinct CDR3 sequences, about 20% of them singletons. This CDR3 comprises 12 residues. Between the trimmed V and J ends, which lost 1 base and 6 bases, there was a span of 7 bases. CDR1 KGHSH and CDR2 LQKENI come from the germline V gene. Worth noting for this clonotype: Antigen unknown.

The rearrangement joins TRBV18 to TRBJ2-7; no clear D. Sequenced material: blood. The clonotype comes from a woman in her 70s with Graves' ophthalmopathy. The CDR3 is CASSPRDGEQYF. The DNA for the CDR3 is TGTGCCAGCTCACCACGGGATGGCGAGCAGTACTTC.